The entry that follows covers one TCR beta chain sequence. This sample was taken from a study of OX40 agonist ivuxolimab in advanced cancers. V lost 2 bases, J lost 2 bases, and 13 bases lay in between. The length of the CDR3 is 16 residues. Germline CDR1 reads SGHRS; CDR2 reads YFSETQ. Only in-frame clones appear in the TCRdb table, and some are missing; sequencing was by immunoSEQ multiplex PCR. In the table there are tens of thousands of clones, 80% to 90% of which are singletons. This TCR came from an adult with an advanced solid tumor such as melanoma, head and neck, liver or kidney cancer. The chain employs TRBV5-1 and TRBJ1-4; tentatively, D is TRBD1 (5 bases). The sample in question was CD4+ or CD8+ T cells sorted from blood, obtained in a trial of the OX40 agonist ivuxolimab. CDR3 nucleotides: TGCGCCAGCAGCTTCGGGCCTCGGGGGACTAATGAAAAACTGTTTTTT. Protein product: CASSFGPRGTNEKLFF.